The next 21 T cell receptor beta chains were all read from a single sample in a study of regulatory T cells in long-lasting Graves disease. The time point is: persistent/refractory GD, antithyroid drugs over 5 years with positive TRAb. From PBMCs, RNA was extracted and then used to make the TCR library. The authors built TCR beta libraries using iRepertoire HTBI primers and Arm-PCR of CDR3 regions. Each CDR3 protein gets one entry after TCRdb re-called the multiplex PCR reads with MiXCR. The sample comprises more than 650,000 distinct CDR3 sequences, 30% of which are singletons, and roughly 46% rests with the top ten. The sequences come from peripheral blood mononuclear cells (PBMCs), collected when the disease was refractory, from a patient treated with antithyroid drugs. These receptors were taken from a female donor with Graves disease.

This clonotype was picked up many times. CDR3 sequence (DNA): TGTGCCAGCAGTTCTGGGGCCTCTCATCAGCCCCAGCATTTT. It codes for CASSSGASHQPQHF. The chain recombines TRBV28 with TRBJ1-5; possible D gene TRBD1, 5 bases. Per the germline V gene, CDR1 is MDHEN and CDR2 is SYDVKM. This CDR3 has 14 amino acids. The V end was cut by 4 bases, the J end by 5 bases, with 12 bases between.

The chain links TRBV30 to TRBJ2-2, with D hard to call. The germline CDR1 and CDR2 sequences are GTSNPN and SVGIG (reference sequence). The CDR3 runs to 11 residues. Trimming removed 0 bases at V and 8 bases at J, with 4 bases between. CDR3 bases: TGTGCCTGGAGTGTACTTGGGGAGCTGTTTTTT. This sequence encodes CAWSVLGELFF.

This clonotype was counted between two and nine times. J is TRBJ1-1 and V is TRBV11-2; a weak D match, TRBD1 (6 bases). CDR1 and CDR2 (germline): SGHAT, FQNNGV. This CDR3 spans 16 amino acids. V gave up 4 bases and J gave up 6 bases, with 21 bases separating them. The CDR3: CASSSHRAPMLPEAFF. In DNA form, the CDR3 reads TGTGCCAGCAGCTCCCACAGGGCCCCTATGCTTCCTGAAGCTTTCTTT. Full variable domain (missing parts from reference TRBV11-2 and TRBJ1-1): EAGVAQSPRYKIIEKRQSVAFWCNPISGHATLYWYQQILGQGPKLLIQFQNNGVVDDSQLPKDRFSAERLKGVDSTLKIQPAKLEDSAVYLCASSSHRAPMLPEAFFGQGTRLTVV.

In this sample, this clonotype turned up a few times. This rearrangement joins TRBV12-3 or TRBV12-4 to TRBJ1-2; the match to TRBD1 covers 7 bases. The ends lost 0 bases at V and 8 bases at J; junction bases unmatched: 9. This CDR3 spans 15 amino acids. CDR3 residues: CASSLAPSGGLGYTF. As DNA, the CDR3 is TGTGCCAGCAGTTTAGCCCCGTCAGGGGGGCTGGGCTACACCTTC.

The rearrangement uses TRBV15 and TRBJ2-5; the match to TRBD2 covers 9 bases. V trimming: 1 base; J trimming: 2 bases; junction bases outside the gene matches: 5. The CDR3 runs 16 residues. Germline CDR1 LNHNV, CDR2 YYDKDF (reference sequence). The CDR3 reads CATSRAKAGGQETQYF. The CDR3, as DNA: TGTGCCACCAGCAGAGCAAAAGCGGGGGGACAAGAGACCCAGTACTTC.

This chain links TRBV2 with TRBJ2-2, with TRBD1 as a possible D gene (6 bases). The CDR3 covers 14 residues. Germline lookup yields CDR1 SNHLY and CDR2 FYNNEI. V lost 7 bases, J lost 4 bases, and 13 bases lay in between. CDR3 nucleotide sequence: TGTGCCAGCATTCTCCAGGGGTCCACCGGGGAGCTGTTTTTT. Protein: CASILQGSTGELFF.

This clonotype was counted ten times or more. The V and J genes are TRBV28 and TRBJ1-2, with 8 bases identical to TRBD1. The CDR3 consists of 15 residues. V lost 6 bases to trimming and J lost 8 bases; unmatched junction nucleotides: 14. The V gene's germline CDR1 is MDHEN and CDR2 SYDVKM. The CDR3 is CASRYNPGTGSGYTF. CDR3 nucleotide sequence: TGTGCCAGCAGATACAACCCCGGGACAGGTTCCGGCTACACCTTC.

This clonotype was seen a handful of times. The V and J genes are TRBV19 and TRBJ1-4; D uncertain. Germline V lookup: CDR1 LNHDA, CDR2 SQIVND (reference sequence). With 3 bases removed from V and 16 bases from J, the gap between germline ends came to 12 bases. This CDR3 is built from 11 residues. Written as DNA, the CDR3 is TGTGCCAGTAGTATTGGACGGGGTTGGTTTTTT. Residues: CASSIGRGWFF.

This clonotype occurred many times. This sequence joins TRBV7-9 and TRBJ2-7; D unclear. The V end lost 3 bases, the J end lost 3 bases, and 6 bases lay between the germline ends. The CDR3 contains 12 residues. Germline assignment: CDR1 SEHNR and CDR2 FQNEAQ (reference sequence). The CDR3 coding sequence is TGTGCCAGCAGCTTGGGCTACTACGAGCAGTACTTC. Protein product: CASSLGYYEQYF.

V gene TRBV27 combines with J gene TRBJ1-1; possible D gene TRBD1, 5 bases. CDR1 is MNHEY and CDR2 is SMNVEV in the germline V gene (reference sequence). The V gene lost 6 bases and the J gene lost 0 bases, with 20 bases spanning the gap. The CDR3 is 17 amino acids. The CDR3 reads CASRPVLRWGMNTEAFF. In DNA form, the CDR3 reads TGTGCCAGCAGGCCCGTCCTCAGGTGGGGGATGAACACTGAAGCTTTCTTT.

This clonotype came up many times. This chain connects TRBV14 to TRBJ1-6; tentatively, D is TRBD1 (5 bases). Germline assignment: CDR1 SGHDN and CDR2 FVKESK. Trimming left V 1 base short and J 7 bases short, with 11 bases between. CDR3 length: 15 amino acids. The CDR3 DNA reads as TGTGCCAGCAGCCAAGCCGGGCAGGGAAATTCACCCCTCCACTTT. Translating gives CASSQAGQGNSPLHF.

At least ten counts were recorded for this clonotype. The CDR3 DNA is TGTGCCAGCAGTGAAAGCGGGAGGGCCGGGTACGAGCAGTACTTC. Encoded protein: CASSESGRAGYEQYF. The chain employs TRBV6-1 and TRBJ2-7, with 10 bases matching TRBD2. CDR3 size: 15 residues. The ends lost 2 bases at V and 4 bases at J; junction bases unmatched: 5. Germline CDR1 and CDR2: MNHNS and SASEGT.

The V call is TRBV5-1, the J call TRBJ1-2; D not resolved. The V gene's germline CDR1 is SGHRS and CDR2 YFSETQ. The CDR3 contains 13 residues. V was cut by 4 bases and J by 7 bases, with 14 bases left in between. As DNA, the CDR3 is TGCGCCAGCAGCCCAGGAGTCCCTTTTGGCTACACCTTC. Translating gives CASSPGVPFGYTF.

This clonotype has more than one count but fewer than ten. The CDR3 DNA follows: TGTGCCACCAGCAGCGGACAGCGGGAAAAACTGTTTTTT. This codes for CATSSGQREKLFF. The V call is TRBV15, the J call TRBJ1-4, with a weak D call TRBD1 (6 bases). With 3 bases removed from V and 8 bases from J, the gap between germline ends came to 10 bases. Germline V gene data show CDR1 as LNHNV and CDR2 as YYDKDF (reference sequence). The CDR3 totals 13 residues.

This clonotype was found a few times. The V gene is TRBV27, the J gene TRBJ2-7; 9 nucleotides align to TRBD2. The CDR3 is 16 residues long. Germline lookup yields CDR1 MNHEY and CDR2 SMNVEV (reference sequence). Unmatched junction bases numbered 16, after V lost 6 bases and J lost 7 bases. CDR3 sequence reads: CASSHLWAGGAREQYF. CDR3 sequence (DNA): TGTGCCAGCAGCCATTTATGGGCGGGAGGGGCTAGGGAGCAGTACTTC.

This clonotype showed up many times. Germline is not matched at one junction end, which may reflect a read error. CDR3 in amino acids: CASSESGQNTEAFF. The CDR3 DNA follows: TGCGCCAGCAGTGAGTCGGGACAGAACACTGAAGCTTTCTTT. V gene TRBV6-9 combines with J gene TRBJ1-1, with a possible D match to TRBD1 (6 bases). In germline, CDR1 is MNHGY, CDR2 SVAAGI. The CDR3 runs to 14 residues.

This clonotype was recorded many times. This chain joins TRBV11-2 and TRBJ2-5; tentative D call: TRBD1 (6 bases). The CDR3 is 13 amino acids. The V gene lost 5 bases and the J gene lost 5 bases, with 12 bases spanning the gap. CDR1 SGHAT and CDR2 FQNNGV come from the germline V gene. The CDR3 here is CASSPDSRETQYF. CDR3 DNA sequence: TGTGCCAGCAGCCCGGACAGCCGGGAGACCCAGTACTTC.

This clonotype was recorded a few times. The genes are TRBV6-1 and TRBJ1-5; 9 positions agree with TRBD1. Looked up from germline, CDR1 is MNHNS and CDR2 is SASEGT. The CDR3 length is 18 residues. Germline trimming cut 5 bases from V and 1 base from J; bases unmatched to any gene: 12. CDR3 residues: CASSQGTGTRRSNQPQHF. In DNA form, the CDR3 reads TGTGCCAGCAGTCAAGGGACAGGGACGCGGAGAAGCAATCAGCCCCAGCATTTT.

A few counts support this clonotype. This sequence joins TRBV6-1 and TRBJ2-7; 9 positions match TRBD1. The CDR3 is 19 amino acids. Looked up from germline, CDR1 is MNHNS and CDR2 is SASEGT. With 3 bases clipped from V and 0 bases from J, the junction kept 15 bases outside the gene matches. DNA of the CDR3: TGTGCCAGCAGTGACTGTCACGGGGGACAGGGCTCCAGCTCCTACGAGCAGTACTTC. Its translation: CASSDCHGGQGSSSYEQYF.

The rearrangement joins TRBV19 to TRBJ2-5; 9 bases match TRBD1. The CDR3 is made up of 14 amino acids. The V gene's germline CDR1 is LNHDA and CDR2 SQIVND (reference sequence). Trimming cost V 10 bases and J 3 bases; bases outside gene matches: 9. The CDR3 is CATETGGSEETQYF. The CDR3 DNA is TGTGCCACAGAAACAGGGGGCTCGGAAGAGACCCAGTACTTC.

This CDR3 reads CAISGQFGEKLFF. CDR3 DNA: TGTGCCATCAGTGGGCAGTTCGGTGAAAAACTGTTTTTT. V and J are TRBV10-3 and TRBJ1-4; D unclear. The CDR3 runs 13 residues. V was shortened by 4 bases and J by 7 bases, with 10 bases between the two germline ends. The germline V gene encodes CDR1 ENHRY and CDR2 SYGVKD.